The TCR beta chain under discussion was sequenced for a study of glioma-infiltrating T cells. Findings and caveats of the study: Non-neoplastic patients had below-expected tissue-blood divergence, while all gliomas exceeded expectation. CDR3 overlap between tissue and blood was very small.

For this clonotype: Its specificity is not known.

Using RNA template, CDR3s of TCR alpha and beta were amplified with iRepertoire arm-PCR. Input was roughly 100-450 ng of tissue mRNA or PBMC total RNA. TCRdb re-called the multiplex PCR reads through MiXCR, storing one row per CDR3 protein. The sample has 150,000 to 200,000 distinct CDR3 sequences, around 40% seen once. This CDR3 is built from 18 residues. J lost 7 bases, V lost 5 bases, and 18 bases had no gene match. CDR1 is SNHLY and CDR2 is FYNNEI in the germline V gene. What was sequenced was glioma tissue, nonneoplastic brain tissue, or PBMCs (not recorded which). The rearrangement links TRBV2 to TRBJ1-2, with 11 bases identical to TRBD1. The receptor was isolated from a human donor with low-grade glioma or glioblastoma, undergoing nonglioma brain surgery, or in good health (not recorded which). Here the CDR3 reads CASSQRELRGQGASGYTF. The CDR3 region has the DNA TGTGCCAGCAGTCAACGCGAACTCCGCGGACAGGGGGCGAGTGGCTACACCTTC.